Below are 30 T cell receptor beta chains sequenced from a single sample in a study of T-cell memory formation after mild COVID-19 (dated by TCRdb to the early 2020s). Libraries were built with 5' RACE. The instrument was an Illumina NovaSeq 6000. Starting from the raw public reads, TCRdb applied fastp trimming at Q25, assembled clones with MiXCR and retained in-frame beta chains. Every entry covers one CDR3 protein and lists the most common genes and DNA from its rows. The sample contains around 50,000 distinct CDR3 sequences, more than 10% of them found a single time. The top ten clones comprise around 24% of the sample. The sample taken for sequencing was PBMCs or a T cell subset sorted from them (not recorded which). These receptors all stem from a young man who had mild COVID-19 (a few samples of this study predate the infection). The sample titles of this study are shuffled in the database, so cell type and time point are left out; the donor was told from shared clones.

This clonotype was counted at least ten times. The chain uses TRBV7-8 and TRBJ2-5; a possible D gene is TRBD1 (5 bases). The CDR3 length is 12 residues. Trimming removed 11 bases at V and 5 bases at J, with 15 bases between. Germline V gene data show CDR1 as SGHVS and CDR2 as FQNEAQ. The CDR3 coding sequence is TGTGCCTCCCAGGGCGTCGGGGAGACCCAGTACTTC. Translating it yields CASQGVGETQYF.

This clonotype was counted a few times. This chain uses TRBV20-1 with TRBJ1-1; TRBD1 agrees at 11 bases. Germline V lookup: CDR1 DFQATT, CDR2 SNEGSKA (reference sequence). The CDR3 runs to 15 residues. V trimming: 4 bases; J trimming: 4 bases; junction bases outside the gene matches: 8. The CDR3 loop is CSAKIRTGGSTEAFF. In nucleotides, the CDR3 is TGCAGTGCTAAGATTAGGACAGGGGGCAGCACTGAAGCTTTCTTT.

This chain's CDR3 is CASSSSRDSHYEQYF. Written as DNA, the CDR3 is TGCGCCAGCAGCTCCAGCCGGGACAGCCACTACGAGCAGTACTTC. This chain joins TRBV5-1 and TRBJ2-7; 7 bases map to TRBD1. The ends lost 3 bases at V and 3 bases at J; junction bases unmatched: 9. Germline CDR1 and CDR2: SGHRS and YFSETQ. The CDR3 totals 15 residues.

The chain carries TRBV25-1 and TRBJ2-7; 11 bases fit TRBD1. Per germline, CDR1 MGHDK and CDR2 SYGVNS. The V segment lost 7 bases and the J segment 6 bases; nucleotides outside the gene matches: 5. CDR3 length: 13 residues. For the CDR3, the DNA is TGTGCCAGCACCGGGACAGGGGGTTCCGAGCAGTACTTC. It specifies CASTGTGGSEQYF.

This clonotype was picked up a small number of times. The chain combines TRBV7-2 with TRBJ2-2, with a weak D call TRBD2 (5 bases). Germline CDR1 reads SGHTA; CDR2 reads FQGNSA. The CDR3 consists of 15 residues. V dropped 3 bases and J dropped 4 bases, with 12 bases sitting between them. The CDR3 loop reads CASSFSATPTGELFF. CDR3 DNA: TGTGCCAGCAGCTTTAGCGCGACCCCCACCGGGGAGCTGTTTTTT.

This clonotype turned up a few times. V is TRBV6-2 or TRBV6-3 and J is TRBJ2-1; TRBD1 is a possible D gene (5 bases). Germline assignment: CDR1 MNHEY and CDR2 SVGEGT. This CDR3 contains 11 residues. V lost 2 bases to trimming and J lost 11 bases, with 7 bases between them. CDR3 sequence reads: CASSYDSKQFF. CDR3 nucleotide sequence: TGTGCCAGCAGTTACGACAGCAAGCAGTTCTTC.

This clonotype was detected only a few times. This chain joins TRBV12-3 or TRBV12-4 and TRBJ1-1, with 11 bases matching TRBD1. CDR3 size: 16 residues. V dropped 7 bases and J dropped 6; count of bases not matched to a gene: 13. The CDR3 DNA is TGTGCCAGCATTCCCCGCCCTACGGGACAGGGGGCTGAAGCTTTCTTT. Protein: CASIPRPTGQGAEAFF.

This clonotype has ten or more counts. The V call is TRBV7-3, the J call TRBJ2-1; 8 nucleotides agree with TRBD2. The CDR3 contains 12 residues. Germline trimming cut 1 base from V and 11 bases from J; bases unmatched to any gene: 1. The germline gives CDR1 SGHTA, CDR2 FQGTGA. The CDR3 nucleotides are TGTGCCAGCAGCTTAAGCGGGGGGCAGCAGTTCTTC. Protein: CASSLSGGQQFF.

The genes are TRBV9 and TRBJ2-7, with TRBD2 identical over 12 bases. After removal of 3 bases from V and 3 bases from J, the junction contained 4 bases not matched to a gene. This CDR3 has 15 residues. Germline V gene lookup returns CDR1 SGDLS and CDR2 YYNGEE. CDR3 bases: TGTGCCAGCAGCGCTAGCGGGGGGGCTCGCTACGAGCAGTACGTC. This translates into CASSASGGARYEQYV.

This clonotype was seen a handful of times. The chain combines TRBV12-3 or TRBV12-4 with TRBJ2-5; 11 bases map to TRBD1. V was clipped by 6 bases and J by 7 bases; unmatched bases: 7. The CDR3 loop spans 14 amino acids. CDR3 sequence: CASSSGTGGGTQYF. CDR3 nucleotide sequence: TGTGCCAGCAGCTCCGGGACAGGGGGGGGGACCCAGTACTTC.

This clonotype was recorded at least ten times. This chain's CDR3 is CSASLAGGRYEQYV. Written as DNA, the CDR3 is TGCAGTGCTAGTCTAGCGGGGGGGCGATACGAGCAGTACGTC. J is TRBJ2-7 and V is TRBV20-1, with TRBD2 matching 12 bases. Germline V gene lookup returns CDR1 DFQATT and CDR2 SNEGSKA (reference sequence). The CDR3 has 14 residues. V shed 3 bases and J 4 bases; nucleotides not matched to a gene: 4.

The chain has TRBV6-6 and TRBJ1-5; D remains unclear. Germline V gene lookup returns CDR1 MNHNY and CDR2 SVGAGI (reference sequence). The CDR3 is 15 amino acids. Trimming stripped 0 bases from V and 6 bases from J, with 12 bases between. DNA for the CDR3: TGTGCCAGCAGTTACTCTGGGCAAGAAGGTCAGCCCCAGCATTTT. Translating it yields CASSYSGQEGQPQHF.

The chain couples TRBV12-3 or TRBV12-4 to TRBJ1-2; D not certain. The CDR3 covers 13 residues. V was cut by 5 bases and J by 8 bases, with 15 bases left in between. The CDR3 sequence: CASSLRRHGGYTF. The CDR3 DNA sequence: TGTGCCAGCAGTCTACGTCGACATGGCGGCTACACCTTC.

This clonotype was detected many times. The gene calls are TRBV7-2 and TRBJ2-3; no clear D. There are 13 residues in the CDR3. Trimming removed 5 bases from V and 2 bases from J, with 8 bases in between. Germline CDR1 reads SGHTA; CDR2 reads FQGNSA. Written as DNA, the CDR3 is TGTGCCAGCAGCCCAACCCACACAGATACGCAGTATTTT. Translated: CASSPTHTDTQYF.

The V gene is TRBV5-1, the J gene TRBJ2-7; D perhaps matches TRBD2 (5 bases). The CDR3 is made up of 13 amino acids. Germline values: CDR1 SGHRS, CDR2 YFSETQ. The V gene lost 0 bases and the J gene lost 6 bases, with 10 bases spanning the gap. CDR3 sequence: CASSLAGWREQYF. The CDR3, as DNA: TGCGCCAGCAGCTTGGCGGGGTGGCGCGAGCAGTACTTC.

The CDR3: CASSPHAGGQPQHF. The CDR3 DNA sequence: TGTGCCAGCAGCCCACATGCAGGGGGGCAGCCCCAGCATTTT. This chain connects TRBV7-2 to TRBJ1-5, with 7 bases matching TRBD1. The CDR3 has 14 amino acids. Germline-derived CDR1 and CDR2 are SGHTA and FQGNSA. V shed 5 bases and J 7 bases; nucleotides not matched to a gene: 8.

This clonotype came up a few times. This sequence joins TRBV20-1 and TRBJ2-1, with D unclear. Germline V gives CDR1 DFQATT, CDR2 SNEGSKA (reference sequence). V shed 0 bases and J shed 6 bases, with 15 bases lying between them. The CDR3 is 15 amino acids. CDR3 sequence: CSARDRLVAVNEQFF. CDR3 bases: TGCAGTGCTAGAGATAGGCTAGTGGCGGTCAATGAGCAGTTCTTC.

This clonotype appeared a few times. The chain has TRBV9 and TRBJ2-1; 7 nucleotides match TRBD1. The germline gives CDR1 SGDLS, CDR2 YYNGEE. This CDR3 has 15 amino acids. J lost 7 bases, V lost 4 bases, and 11 bases had no gene match. The chain's CDR3 is CASSPGRGTLNEQFF. Written as DNA, the CDR3 is TGTGCCAGCAGCCCTGGCAGGGGGACGCTTAATGAGCAGTTCTTC.

The V call is TRBV11-3, the J call TRBJ2-2; no reliable D call. The ends were cut back, 2 bases at V and 4 bases at J, with 8 bases in the middle. Germline V gene sequence: CDR1 SGHNT, CDR2 YENEEA. CDR3 length: 14 amino acids. Here the CDR3 DNA reads TGTGCCAGCAGCTTAAGTGAGGCCACCGGGGAGCTGTTTTTT. Encoded protein: CASSLSEATGELFF.

Many counts were recorded for this clonotype. V gene TRBV20-1 combines with J gene TRBJ1-2, with 11 bases lining up with TRBD1. Germline CDR1 is DFQATT and CDR2 is SNEGSKA (reference sequence). Trimming removed 6 bases from V and 9 bases from J; junction bases left unmatched: 12. The CDR3 loop spans 14 amino acids. In DNA form, the CDR3 reads TGCAGTGCCCTTACCGGGACAGGGGGGAGAAGCTACACCTTC. As protein: CSALTGTGGRSYTF.

This clonotype occurred a few times. The rearrangement joins TRBV5-4 to TRBJ2-2; D possibly corresponds to TRBD2 (6 bases). Deletions cut 4 bases from V and 5 bases from J, with 18 bases between. This CDR3 contains 16 residues. Germline values: CDR1 SGHNT, CDR2 YYREEE (reference sequence). As DNA, the CDR3 is TGTGCCAGCAGCCCCTCGTCCGAGGCGGGGACCGGGGAGCTGTTTTTT. As protein: CASSPSSEAGTGELFF.

This clonotype has ten or more counts. The V gene is TRBV7-9, the J gene TRBJ2-5, with TRBD2 matching over 7 bases. CDR3 length: 15 amino acids. V gave up 1 base and J gave up 3 bases; unmatched junction bases: 5. The germline V gene encodes CDR1 SEHNR and CDR2 FQNEAQ (reference sequence). CDR3 sequence (DNA): TGTGCCAGCAGCTTAGGGGCTAGCGGTGAAGAGACCCAGTACTTC. This encodes CASSLGASGEETQYF. The whole variable domain, filled in from reference TRBV7-9 and TRBJ2-5, reads DTGVSQNPRHKITKRGQNVTFRCDPISEHNRLYWYRQTLGQGPEFLTYFQNEAQLEKSRLLSDRFSAERPKGSFSTLEIQRTEQGDSAMYLCASSLGASGEETQYFGPGTRLLVL.

This clonotype was seen more than once but under ten times. The chain links TRBV6-1 to TRBJ2-5, with D perhaps assigned TRBD1 or TRBD2 (5 bases each). Between the trimmed V and J ends, which lost 4 bases and 1 base, there was a span of 10 bases. The length of the CDR3 is 14 residues. Germline V gene lookup returns CDR1 MNHNS and CDR2 SASEGT. The CDR3 loop is CASSVSGTQETQYF. Written as DNA, the CDR3 is TGTGCCAGCAGTGTCTCAGGGACCCAAGAGACCCAGTACTTC.

This clonotype was detected a few times. V is TRBV7-2 and J is TRBJ1-2, with 9 bases matching TRBD1. Germline CDR1 SGHTA, CDR2 FQGNSA. Trimming removed 4 bases from V and 4 bases from J; junction bases left unmatched: 4. This CDR3 contains 14 residues. In nucleotides, the CDR3 is TGTGCCAGCAGCTCTTCGACAGGGGGCTATGGCTACACCTTC. As protein: CASSSSTGGYGYTF.

This clonotype was seen a handful of times. Its ends do not fully match the called genes, so a read error is possible. The rearrangement joins TRBV11-2 to TRBJ1-1; no reliable D call. Germline lookup yields CDR1 SGHAT and CDR2 FQNNGV. This CDR3 is built from 14 residues. The chain's CDR3 is CASSLDFAGTEAFF. Written as DNA, the CDR3 is TGTGCCAGCAGCCTAGATTTTGCCGGCACTGAAGCTTTCTTT.

V gene TRBV6-2 or TRBV6-3 combines with J gene TRBJ2-5; D is uncertain. Trimming left V 9 bases short and J 3 bases short, with 11 bases between. Germline CDR1 and CDR2: MNHEY and SVGEGT. The CDR3 sequence is 12 residues long. The CDR3 DNA sequence: TGTGCCAGTGCCAACCGGGAAGAGACCCAGTACTTC. It codes for CASANREETQYF.

This clonotype was observed many times. The chain recombines TRBV9 with TRBJ2-4; D may be TRBD1 or TRBD2 (5 bases each). With 3 bases removed from V and 0 bases from J, the gap between germline ends came to 13 bases. The CDR3 is 16 amino acids. CDR1 and CDR2 from the germline V gene are SGDLS and YYNGEE. CDR3 residues: CASSEQAGQAKNIQYF. The CDR3 bases are TGTGCCAGCAGCGAACAGGCGGGCCAAGCCAAAAACATTCAGTACTTC.

This clonotype has more than one count but fewer than ten. V and J are TRBV7-2 and TRBJ1-6; D is uncertain. CDR3 length: 12 amino acids. V shed 1 base and J shed 9 bases, with 4 bases lying between them. Germline V CDR1 and CDR2: SGHTA, FQGNSA. CDR3 DNA: TGTGCCAGCAGCTTAGACCGTTCACCCCTCCACTTT. This encodes CASSLDRSPLHF.

This chain links TRBV15 with TRBJ1-1; D not resolved. With 8 bases removed from V and 1 base from J, the gap between germline ends came to 11 bases. The CDR3 is made up of 13 amino acids. The germline V gene has CDR1 LNHNV and CDR2 YYDKDF (reference sequence). CDR3 nucleotides: TGTGCCACCGCCGGACCTAGGAACACTGAAGCTTTCTTT. Translation gives CATAGPRNTEAFF.

This clonotype was seen repeatedly, ten times or more. The CDR3 reads CASSLARLEGENEQFF. Written as DNA, the CDR3 is TGTGCCAGCAGCTTAGCCCGTCTAGAAGGTGAGAATGAGCAGTTCTTC. The V and J genes are TRBV7-2 and TRBJ2-1; D is undetermined. The germline gives CDR1 SGHTA, CDR2 FQGNSA. The CDR3 is made up of 16 amino acids. The ends were cut back, 0 bases at V and 7 bases at J, with 16 bases in the middle.